This is a list of T cell receptor beta chains from one sample in a study of CD8 T cells in ankylosing spondylitis. TCRdb reprocessed the 5' RACE reads via MiXCR and lists one record per CDR3 protein. The table lists tens of thousands of distinct CDR3 sequences, around 6.2% of them singletons, with less than 15% in the top ten. The sample was blood, either unsorted or a sorted T cell fraction (not recorded which). Every receptor here comes from a male donor with ankylosing spondylitis or in good health (not recorded which). The CDR3 runs from the conserved cysteine through the conserved F or W.

V	J	CDR3
TRBV20-1	TRBJ2-1	CSAKSTSGRAGNEQFF
TRBV7-6	TRBJ1-3	CASSNRGADTIYF
TRBV20-1	TRBJ2-1	CSARWKGAIGEQFF
TRBV5-1	TRBJ1-1	CASSVRDREPTNTEAFF
TRBV20-1	TRBJ2-7	CSAKLHRTYEQYF
TRBV3-1	TRBJ2-6	CASSQPPPDRNSGANVLTF
TRBV4-1	TRBJ2-5	CASSPSRYTLGTYQETQYF
TRBV7-9	TRBJ1-2	CASSLDLSNYGYTF
TRBV20-1	TRBJ2-3	CSASPVAGGRTDTQYF
TRBV5-6	TRBJ2-7	CASSLPNGYEQYF
TRBV9	TRBJ1-2	CASSAGEGPRSYGYTF
TRBV5-1	TRBJ2-7	CASSSTGGEQYF
TRBV10-2	TRBJ2-1	CASSGPPERLRFNEQFF
TRBV20-1	TRBJ1-2	CSAKVDRGYGGYTF
TRBV6-1	TRBJ2-7	CASRPPGQWSYEQYF
TRBV5-1	TRBJ1-5	CASSVGDGNQPQHF
TRBV20-1	TRBJ2-3	CSADTTVGQDTQYF
TRBV7-3	TRBJ2-3	CASSLLGREARTDTQYF
TRBV20-1	TRBJ1-2	CSASPRIETGGNYGYTF
TRBV7-2	TRBJ1-5	CASRRQYDQPQHF
TRBV24-1	TRBJ2-2	CATSDFRVSNTGELFF